This TCR beta chain stems from a study of shared clonotypes between healthy human individuals. General observations from the study: Clonotype sharing levels among donors were expected to vary with sequencing depth. Across several donors, naive CD4 shared roughly 5%, naive CD8 approximately 3.5%, memory CD4 more than 2%, memory CD8 about 0.38%.

In its sample, this clone was seen once. Its target is unknown. The protocol was immunoSEQ multiplex PCR, while the TCRdb copy is restricted to in-frame clones and leaves out a portion. In the table there are 2 million to 2.5 million clones, approximately 94% of which are singletons. There are 16 residues in the CDR3. In germline, CDR1 is MNHEY, CDR2 SMNVEV (reference sequence). V gave up 5 bases and J gave up 4 bases; unmatched junction bases: 11. CD45RO-negative CD8 cells positively selected for CCR7 made up the naive population, which excluded terminally differentiated effector memory CD45RA+ cells. Donors were Caucasian adults residing in Nashville, Tennessee, USA.

The J gene is TRBJ2-1, the V gene TRBV27, with 7 bases matching TRBD2. The sample taken for sequencing was naive CD8+ T cells sorted from blood. The TCR sequence derives from a man between 18 and 29 years old in good health. The DNA of the CDR3 is TGTGCCAGCAGTCCTATAGGCGGGAGAGAATACAATGAGCAGTTCTTC. It codes for CASSPIGGREYNEQFF.